The 7 T cell receptor beta chains listed next were all sequenced from one sample in a study of Ad26.COV2.S vaccination and SARS-CoV-2 variants. Documented treatment: about 20 received Ad26.COV2.S at low or high dose, single or two shots; about 5 received placebo; per-sample allocation not given. Sampling was done on day 63 after the first vaccine or placebo injection. Only in-frame clones appear in the TCRdb table, and some are missing; sequencing was by immunoSEQ multiplex PCR. The repertoire consists of approximately 460,000 clones, with around 89% occurring once and the leading ten covering 1.5% to 2%. The sample was peripheral blood, taken in a trial of Ad26.COV2.S vaccine versus placebo. The receptors come from a person between 18 and 65 years old who received the Ad26.COV2.S COVID-19 vaccine or a placebo.

This clone was counted only a few times. V and J are TRBV6-5 and TRBJ1-4; TRBD1 agrees at 10 bases. Germline loops: CDR1 MNHEY, CDR2 SVGAGI. This CDR3 is built from 15 residues. Germline trimming cut 5 bases from V and 4 bases from J; bases unmatched to any gene: 4. For the CDR3, the DNA is TGTGCCAGCAGTCGCCGGGACAGGGGTAATGAAAAACTGTTTTTT. It is translated as CASSRRDRGNEKLFF.

This chain connects TRBV28 to TRBJ1-2; TRBD1 agrees at 7 bases. The V and J ends lost 6 bases and 5 bases, in that order; junction bases with no gene match: 12. CDR3 size: 15 residues. Per the germline V gene, CDR1 is MDHEN and CDR2 is SYDVKM. CDR3 protein: CASSQPGTATYGYTF. CDR3 nucleotides: TGTGCCAGCAGCCAGCCCGGGACAGCTACTTATGGCTACACCTTC.

The rearrangement links TRBV18 to TRBJ2-7; D might be TRBD1 or TRBD2, each matching 5 bases. This CDR3 spans 15 amino acids. V shed 5 bases and J shed 0 bases, with 14 bases lying between them. Germline V gives CDR1 KGHSH, CDR2 LQKENI. In DNA form, the CDR3 reads TGTGCCAGCTCATCCCGAGGGGCCAGCTCCTACGAGCAGTACTTC. Its protein product is CASSSRGASSYEQYF.

The chain combines TRBV4-1 with TRBJ1-4, with 7 positions matching TRBD1. This CDR3 spans 14 amino acids. The V gene end was trimmed by 4 bases and the J gene end by 4 bases; junction bases not matched to a gene: 3. CDR1 MGHRA and CDR2 YSYEKL come from the germline V gene. The CDR3 DNA follows: TGCGCCAGCAGCCGACAGGGCCTTAATGAAAAACTGTTTTTT. Protein: CASSRQGLNEKLFF.

Note on this clone: A read error may produce the germline difference seen at one junction end. The V and J genes are TRBV5-1 and TRBJ1-2; TRBD1 matches 7 bases. CDR3 length: 14 amino acids. In germline, CDR1 is SGHRS, CDR2 YFSETQ. The CDR3 coding sequence is TGCGCCAGCAGCTTAATCCGGCAGGGGGATGGTTACACCTTC. It codes for CASSLIRQGDGYTF.

The rearrangement uses TRBV5-1 and TRBJ1-2, with 10 bases identical to TRBD1. CDR1 is SGHRS, CDR2 YFSETQ, per germline. There are 14 residues in the CDR3. The V gene end was trimmed by 7 bases and the J gene end by 8 bases; junction bases not matched to a gene: 11. CDR3 nucleotides: TGCGCCAGCGGTGCCTCCGGGACAGGGGAGGGCTACACCTTC. Amino acids: CASGASGTGEGYTF.

This clone was seen a few times. V and J are TRBV14 and TRBJ1-2; 7 bases are a match to TRBD1. Germline assignment: CDR1 SGHDN and CDR2 FVKESK. The trim removed 1 base at V and 6 bases at J, leaving 8 bases unmatched. The CDR3 runs to 15 residues. Written as DNA, the CDR3 is TGTGCCAGCAGCCAAGGATTACGACAGGGTGATGGCTACACCTTC. Its translation: CASSQGLRQGDGYTF.